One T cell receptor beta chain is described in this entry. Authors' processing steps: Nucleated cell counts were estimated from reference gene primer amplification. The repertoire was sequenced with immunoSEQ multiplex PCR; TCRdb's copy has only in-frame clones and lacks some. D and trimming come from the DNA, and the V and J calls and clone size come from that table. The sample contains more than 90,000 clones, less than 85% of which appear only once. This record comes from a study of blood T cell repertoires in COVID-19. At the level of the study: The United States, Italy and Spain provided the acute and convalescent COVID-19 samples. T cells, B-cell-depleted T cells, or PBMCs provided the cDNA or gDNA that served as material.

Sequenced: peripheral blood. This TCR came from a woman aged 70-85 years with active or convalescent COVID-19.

CDR3: CASSQDRGTNYGYTF. Here the CDR3 DNA reads TGCGCCAGCAGCCAAGATAGGGGGACCAACTATGGCTACACCTTC. J is TRBJ1-2 and V is TRBV4-3, with a weak D call TRBD1 (6 bases). Trimming left V 0 bases short and J 2 bases short, with 10 bases between. Germline CDR1 is LGHNA and CDR2 is YSLEER. The CDR3 runs to 15 residues.